The present T cell receptor beta chain was sequenced within a study of T cell responses to AZD1222 COVID-19 vaccine. Study-wide context: Combined were second doses at about 4 or about 12 weeks.

The assay was immunoSEQ multiplex PCR, and TCRdb's table has in-frame clones only and misses some. The sample includes some 130,000 clones, approximately 80% of them seen just once. The V gene end was trimmed by 1 base and the J gene end by 8 bases; junction bases not matched to a gene: 5. This CDR3 is 15 amino acids long. Germline CDR1 is LGHNA and CDR2 is YNFKEQ. This clone was picked up a small number of times. V usage is TRBV4-2 and J usage is TRBJ1-6; 7 bases fit TRBD1. This clonotype originated in an adult in good health. The specimen comprised peripheral blood, sampled on day 0 of AZD1222 vaccination. The chain's CDR3 is CASSQGTTGDSPLHF. The CDR3 coding sequence is TGTGCCAGCAGCCAAGGGACCACAGGGGATTCACCCCTCCACTTT.